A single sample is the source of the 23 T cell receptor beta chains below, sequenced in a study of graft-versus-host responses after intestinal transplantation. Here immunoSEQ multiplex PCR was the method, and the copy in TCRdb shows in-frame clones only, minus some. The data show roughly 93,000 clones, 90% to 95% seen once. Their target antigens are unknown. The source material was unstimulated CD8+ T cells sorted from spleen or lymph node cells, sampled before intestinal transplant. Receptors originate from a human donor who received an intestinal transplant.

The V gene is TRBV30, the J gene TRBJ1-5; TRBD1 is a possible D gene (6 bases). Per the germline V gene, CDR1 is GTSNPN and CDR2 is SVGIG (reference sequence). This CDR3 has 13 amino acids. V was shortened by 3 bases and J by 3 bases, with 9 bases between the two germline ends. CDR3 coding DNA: TGTGCCTGGAGGACAGGTGACAATCAGCCCCAGCATTTT. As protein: CAWRTGDNQPQHF. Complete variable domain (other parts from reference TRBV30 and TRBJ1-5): SQTIHQWPATLVQPVGSPLSLECTVEGTSNPNLYWYRQAAGRGLQLLFYSVGIGQISSEVPQNLSASRPQDRQFILSSKKLLLSDSGFYLCAWRTGDNQPQHFGDGTRLSIL.

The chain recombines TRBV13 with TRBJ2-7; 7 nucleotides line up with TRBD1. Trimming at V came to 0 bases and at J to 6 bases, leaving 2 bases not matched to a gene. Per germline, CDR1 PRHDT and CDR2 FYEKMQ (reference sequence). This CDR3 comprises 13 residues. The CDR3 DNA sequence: TGTGCCAGCAGCTTAGGACAGGGGAGCGAGCAGTACTTC. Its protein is CASSLGQGSEQYF.

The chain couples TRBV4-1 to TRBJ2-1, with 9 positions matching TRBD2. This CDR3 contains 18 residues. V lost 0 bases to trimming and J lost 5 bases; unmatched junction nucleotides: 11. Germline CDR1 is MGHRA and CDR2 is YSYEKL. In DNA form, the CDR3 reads TGCGCCAGCAGCCAAGAAGGGATCCAGCGGGGGGCACACAATGAGCAGTTCTTC. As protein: CASSQEGIQRGAHNEQFF.

In DNA form, the CDR3 reads TGTGCCAGCAGCTTGGCCGGCCTAGGCTACAATGAGCAGTTCTTC. It is translated as CASSLAGLGYNEQFF. The genes are TRBV5-4 and TRBJ2-1; no clear D. V gave up 0 bases and J gave up 3 bases, with 10 bases separating them. This CDR3 has 15 amino acids. In germline, CDR1 is SGHNT, CDR2 YYREEE (reference sequence).

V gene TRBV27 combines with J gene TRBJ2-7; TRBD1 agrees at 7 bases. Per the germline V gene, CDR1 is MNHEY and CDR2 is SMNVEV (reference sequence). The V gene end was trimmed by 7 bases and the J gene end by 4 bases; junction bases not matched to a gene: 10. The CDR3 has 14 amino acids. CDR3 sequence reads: CASTSQGVRYEQYF. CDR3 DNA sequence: TGTGCCAGCACCTCTCAGGGGGTCAGGTACGAGCAGTACTTC.

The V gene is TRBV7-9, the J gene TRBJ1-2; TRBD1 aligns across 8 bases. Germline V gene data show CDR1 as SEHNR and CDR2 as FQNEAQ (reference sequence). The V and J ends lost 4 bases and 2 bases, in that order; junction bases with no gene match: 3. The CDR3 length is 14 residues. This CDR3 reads CASSYRGENYGYTF. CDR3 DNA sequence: TGTGCCAGCAGCTACAGGGGGGAGAACTATGGCTACACCTTC.

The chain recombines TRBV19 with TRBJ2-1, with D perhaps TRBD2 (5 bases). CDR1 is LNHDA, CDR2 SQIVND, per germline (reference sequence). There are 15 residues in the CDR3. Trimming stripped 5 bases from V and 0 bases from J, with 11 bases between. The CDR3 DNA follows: TGTGCCAGTAGTCCTATAGCGAGCTCCTACAATGAGCAGTTCTTC. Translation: CASSPIASSYNEQFF.

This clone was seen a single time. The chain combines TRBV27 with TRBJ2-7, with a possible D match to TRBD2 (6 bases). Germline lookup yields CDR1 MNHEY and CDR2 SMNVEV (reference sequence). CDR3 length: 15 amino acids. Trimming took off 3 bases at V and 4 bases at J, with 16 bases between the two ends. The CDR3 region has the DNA TGTGCCAGCAGTTTCAACGGGAGAGTGGGATACGAGCAGTACTTC. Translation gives CASSFNGRVGYEQYF.

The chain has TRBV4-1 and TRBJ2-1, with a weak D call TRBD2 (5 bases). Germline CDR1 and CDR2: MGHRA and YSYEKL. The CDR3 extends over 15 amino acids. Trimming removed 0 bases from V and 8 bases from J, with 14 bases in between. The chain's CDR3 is CASSQEVVPEDEQFF. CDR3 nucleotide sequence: TGCGCCAGCAGCCAAGAGGTAGTACCGGAGGATGAGCAGTTCTTC.

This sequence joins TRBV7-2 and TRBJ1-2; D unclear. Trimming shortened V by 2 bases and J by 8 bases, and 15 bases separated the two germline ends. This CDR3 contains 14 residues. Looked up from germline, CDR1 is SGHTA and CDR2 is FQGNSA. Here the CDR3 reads CASSLLRFFGGYTF. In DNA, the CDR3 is TGTGCCAGCAGCTTACTCAGGTTTTTCGGCGGCTACACCTTC.

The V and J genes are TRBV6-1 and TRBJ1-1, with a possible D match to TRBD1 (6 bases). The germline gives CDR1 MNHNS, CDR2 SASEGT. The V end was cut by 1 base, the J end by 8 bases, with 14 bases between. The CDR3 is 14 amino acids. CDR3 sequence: CASSEELGGNEAFF. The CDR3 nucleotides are TGTGCCAGCAGTGAAGAGCTAGGGGGAAACGAAGCTTTCTTT.

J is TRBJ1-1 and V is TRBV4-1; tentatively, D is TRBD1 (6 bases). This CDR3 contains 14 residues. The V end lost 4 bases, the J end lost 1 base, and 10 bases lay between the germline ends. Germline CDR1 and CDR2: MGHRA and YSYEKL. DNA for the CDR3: TGCGCCAGCAGCCTCCAACAGGGGAACACTGAAGCTTTCTTT. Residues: CASSLQQGNTEAFF.

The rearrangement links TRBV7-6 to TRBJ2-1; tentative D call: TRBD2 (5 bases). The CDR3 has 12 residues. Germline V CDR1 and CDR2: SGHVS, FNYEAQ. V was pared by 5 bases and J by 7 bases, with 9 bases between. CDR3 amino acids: CASSGLVNEQFF. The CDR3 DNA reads TGTGCCAGCAGCGGACTTGTTAATGAGCAGTTCTTC. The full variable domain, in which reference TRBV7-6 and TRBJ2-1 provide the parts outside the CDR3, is GAGVSQSPRYKVTKRGQDVALRCDPISGHVSLYWYRQALGQGPEFLTYFNYEAQQDKSGLPNDRFSAERPEGSISTLTIQRTEQRDSAMYRCASSGLVNEQFFGPGTRLTVL.

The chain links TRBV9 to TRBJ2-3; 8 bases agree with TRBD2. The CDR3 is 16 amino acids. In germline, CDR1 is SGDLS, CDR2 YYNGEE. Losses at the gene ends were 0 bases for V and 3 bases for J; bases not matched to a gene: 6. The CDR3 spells CASSVERGGRTDTQYF. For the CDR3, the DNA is TGTGCCAGCAGCGTAGAACGGGGGGGCCGAACAGATACGCAGTATTTT. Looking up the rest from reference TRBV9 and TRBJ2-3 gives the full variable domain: DSGVTQTPKHLITATGQRVTLRCSPRSGDLSVYWYQQSLDQGLQFLIQYYNGEERAKGNILERFSAQQFPDLHSELNLSSLELGDSALYFCASSVERGGRTDTQYFGPGTRLTVL.

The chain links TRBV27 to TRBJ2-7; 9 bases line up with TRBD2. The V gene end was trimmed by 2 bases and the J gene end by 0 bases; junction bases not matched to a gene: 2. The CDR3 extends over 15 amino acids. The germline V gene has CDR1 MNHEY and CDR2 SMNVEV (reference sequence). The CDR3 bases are TGTGCCAGCAGTTTACGTAGCGGGAGCTCCTACGAGCAGTACTTC. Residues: CASSLRSGSSYEQYF.

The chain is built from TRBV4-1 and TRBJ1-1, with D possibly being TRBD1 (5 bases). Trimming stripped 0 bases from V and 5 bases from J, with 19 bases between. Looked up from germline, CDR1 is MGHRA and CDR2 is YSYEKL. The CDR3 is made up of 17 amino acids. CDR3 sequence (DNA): TGCGCCAGCAGCCAAGACCGTTCAGGGATGCATAGGACTGAAGCTTTCTTT. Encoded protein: CASSQDRSGMHRTEAFF.

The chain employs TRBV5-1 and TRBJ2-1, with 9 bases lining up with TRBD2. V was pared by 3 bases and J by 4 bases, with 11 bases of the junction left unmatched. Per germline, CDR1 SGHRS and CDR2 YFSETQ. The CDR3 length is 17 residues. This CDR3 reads CASSSFGGGARYNEQFF. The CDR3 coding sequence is TGCGCCAGCAGCTCGTTTGGCGGGGGGGCCAGATACAATGAGCAGTTCTTC.

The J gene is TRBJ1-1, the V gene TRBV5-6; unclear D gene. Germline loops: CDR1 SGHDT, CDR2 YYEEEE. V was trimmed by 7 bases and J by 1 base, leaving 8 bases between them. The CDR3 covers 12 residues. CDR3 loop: CASGQANTEAFF. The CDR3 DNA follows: TGTGCCAGCGGCCAGGCGAACACTGAAGCTTTCTTT.

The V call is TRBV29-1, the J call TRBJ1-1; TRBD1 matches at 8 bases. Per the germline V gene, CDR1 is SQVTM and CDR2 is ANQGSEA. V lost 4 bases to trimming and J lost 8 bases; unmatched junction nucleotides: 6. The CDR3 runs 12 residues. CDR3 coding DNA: TGCAGCGTTGCGACCCAGGGGGCCGAAGCTTTCTTT. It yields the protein CSVATQGAEAFF.

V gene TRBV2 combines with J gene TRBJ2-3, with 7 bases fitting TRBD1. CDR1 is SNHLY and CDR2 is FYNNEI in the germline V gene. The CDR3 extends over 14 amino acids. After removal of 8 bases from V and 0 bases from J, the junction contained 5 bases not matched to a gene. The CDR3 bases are TGTGCCAGCCTCGGGACAGATAGCACAGATACGCAGTATTTT. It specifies CASLGTDSTDTQYF.

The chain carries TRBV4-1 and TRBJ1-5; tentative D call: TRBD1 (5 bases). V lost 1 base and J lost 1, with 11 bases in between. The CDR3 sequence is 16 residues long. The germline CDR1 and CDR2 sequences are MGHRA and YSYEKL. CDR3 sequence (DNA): TGCGCCAGCAGCCAAGTGTCCGGGGGAAGCAATCAGCCCCAGCATTTT. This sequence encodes CASSQVSGGSNQPQHF.

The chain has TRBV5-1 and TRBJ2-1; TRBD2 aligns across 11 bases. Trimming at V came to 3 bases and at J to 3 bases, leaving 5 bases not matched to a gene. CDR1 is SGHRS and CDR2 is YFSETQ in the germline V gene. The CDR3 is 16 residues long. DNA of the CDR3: TGCGCCAGCAGCTCGACTAGCGGGACGGGCTACAATGAGCAGTTCTTC. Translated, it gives CASSSTSGTGYNEQFF.

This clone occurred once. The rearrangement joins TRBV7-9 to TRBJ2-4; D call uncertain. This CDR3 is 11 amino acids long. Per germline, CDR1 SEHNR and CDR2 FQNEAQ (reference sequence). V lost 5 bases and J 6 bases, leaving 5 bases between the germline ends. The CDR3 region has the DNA TGTGCCAGCAGCCAGATAAACATTCAGTACTTC. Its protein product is CASSQINIQYF.